This TCR beta chain was captured in a study of CXCR3-negative and CXCR3-positive naive CD8 T cells. Study-wide points: TRB CDR3s of CXCR3-positive naive cells were more hydrophobic than those of CXCR3-negative naive cells.

Each CD8+ T cell subset was flow-sorted in triplicate. Every sort contained 300,000 cells. Naive CD8+ T cells had a CD45RO-CCR7+CD27+CD95- phenotype. In the case of this clonotype: The antigen is unknown.

5' RACE that incorporated UMI labels was used to prepare the TRB cDNA libraries. Following a re-call of the 5' RACE reads, TCRdb has one entry per CDR3 protein and lacks DNA. The sample data list approximately 48,000 distinct CDR3 sequences. CDR1 is LNHNV, CDR2 YYDKDF, per germline (reference sequence). CDR3 length: 17 residues. The chain is built from TRBV15 and TRBJ2-4; the TCRdb call, TRBD1, lacks DNA for checking. This TCR was sampled from a human donor in good health. Some clones in this sample may be carry-over from other donors' samples. Sequencing was carried out using naive CXCR3+ CD8+ T cells from blood. Regarding subset: CD45RO-CCR7+CD27+CD95- naive CD8+ T cells expressing CXCR3 (TNR3+). The CDR3 reads CATSRDLTGPGRNIQYF. Full variable domain (missing parts from reference TRBV15 and TRBJ2-4): DAMVIQNPRYQVTQFGKPVTLSCSQTLNHNVMYWYQQKSSQAPKLLFHYYDKDFNNEADTPDNFQSRRPNTSFCFLDIRSPGLGDTAMYLCATSRDLTGPGRNIQYFGAGTRLSVL.